The 26 T cell receptor beta chains listed next were all sequenced from one sample in a study of control samples from healthy donors and cancer patients. The repertoire was sequenced with immunoSEQ multiplex PCR; TCRdb's copy has only in-frame clones and lacks some. The repertoire holds fewer than 250,000 clones, with about 90% as singletons. Material for sequencing was blood. The source of these receptors is a man aged 25-45 years in good health.

The chain combines TRBV7-9 with TRBJ1-6; D ambiguous. The CDR3 spans 15 residues. Between the trimmed V and J ends, which lost 3 bases and 8 bases, there was a span of 14 bases. Germline V gives CDR1 SEHNR, CDR2 FQNEAQ (reference sequence). Written as DNA, the CDR3 is TGTGCCAGCAGCTTGGAACAAATATCGCATTCACCCCTCCACTTT. It translates to CASSLEQISHSPLHF. Full variable domain (remainder filled in from reference TRBV7-9 and TRBJ1-6): DTGVSQNPRHKITKRGQNVTFRCDPISEHNRLYWYRQTLGQGPEFLTYFQNEAQLEKSRLLSDRFSAERPKGSFSTLEIQRTEQGDSAMYLCASSLEQISHSPLHFGNGTRLTVT.

The rearrangement links TRBV15 to TRBJ2-1, with TRBD2 identical over 10 bases. The CDR3 covers 17 residues. CDR1 is LNHNV, CDR2 YYDKDF, per germline (reference sequence). The V and J ends lost 0 bases and 7 bases, in that order; junction bases with no gene match: 9. The CDR3 reads CATSRDKSGGADNEQFF. The DNA for the CDR3 is TGTGCCACCAGCAGAGATAAAAGCGGGGGGGCTGATAATGAGCAGTTCTTC.

A note on this clone: Distinct nucleotide sequences in the sample also encode this CDR3. This chain joins TRBV15 and TRBJ1-5; D possibly corresponds to TRBD1 (5 bases). The germline CDR1 and CDR2 sequences are LNHNV and YYDKDF (reference sequence). V lost 3 bases and J lost 4, with 13 bases in between. This CDR3 spans 15 amino acids. The CDR3 coding sequence is TGTGCCACCAGCAGGGGGACGGGAGAAAATCAGCCCCAGCATTTT. This sequence encodes CATSRGTGENQPQHF.

The rearrangement links TRBV27 to TRBJ2-6; D not resolved. The V gene lost 5 bases and the J gene lost 0 bases, with 11 bases spanning the gap. The V gene's germline CDR1 is MNHEY and CDR2 SMNVEV (reference sequence). The CDR3 is made up of 16 amino acids. As DNA, the CDR3 is TGTGCCAGCAGTCCCATTCTTCCCTCTGGGGCCAACGTCCTGACTTTC. Translating gives CASSPILPSGANVLTF. The full variable domain, completed using reference TRBV27 and TRBJ2-6, is EAQVTQNPRYLITVTGKKLTVTCSQNMNHEYMSWYRQDPGLGLRQIYYSMNVEVTDKGDVPEGYKVSRKEKRNFPLILESPSPNQTSLYFCASSPILPSGANVLTFGAGSRLTVL.

The gene calls are TRBV6-6 and TRBJ2-7; 7 bases are shared with TRBD1. CDR3 length: 14 residues. Trimming removed 8 bases from V and 7 bases from J; junction bases left unmatched: 14. Germline CDR1 MNHNY, CDR2 SVGAGI (reference sequence). DNA for the CDR3: TGTGCCAGCCGGTTGACAGGGTCGACGGGTGAGCAGTACTTC. It translates to CASRLTGSTGEQYF.

This clone was seen once. The chain combines TRBV7-8 with TRBJ2-7, with 8 bases identical to TRBD2. The CDR3 totals 15 residues. The germline CDR1 and CDR2 sequences are SGHVS and FQNEAQ. Trimming took 5 bases from V and 4 from J; bases not matched to a gene: 10. For the CDR3, the DNA is TGTGCCAGCAGCCTCGGGGGGGGCCAAATTTACGAGCAGTACTTC. Translating gives CASSLGGGQIYEQYF.

The rearrangement links TRBV27 to TRBJ1-1, with TRBD1 as a possible D gene (5 bases). The CDR3 loop spans 14 amino acids. The germline gives CDR1 MNHEY, CDR2 SMNVEV (reference sequence). V lost 6 bases and J 4 bases, leaving 15 bases between the germline ends. The CDR3 bases are TGTGCCAGCAGGGGGCCAGGGTTGGCCACTGAAGCTTTCTTT. Its protein is CASRGPGLATEAFF.

CDR3 coding DNA: TGTGCCAGCAGCTTGCAGGGAGGTAACGGGGAGCTGTTTTTT. Amino acids: CASSLQGGNGELFF. V gene TRBV5-6 combines with J gene TRBJ2-2; TRBD2 is a possible D gene (6 bases). Germline CDR1 reads SGHDT; CDR2 reads YYEEEE. The CDR3 length is 14 residues. The ends were cut back, 1 base at V and 7 bases at J, with 11 bases in the middle.

The gene calls are TRBV5-4 and TRBJ2-7; 9 bases agree with TRBD1. Germline-derived CDR1 and CDR2 are SGHNT and YYREEE (reference sequence). J lost 3 bases, V lost 2 bases, and 6 bases had no gene match. CDR3 length: 15 residues. CDR3: CASSLSPDRGYEQYF. The DNA of the CDR3 is TGTGCCAGCAGCTTATCGCCGGACAGGGGCTACGAGCAGTACTTC.

This clone turned up a few times. The V call is TRBV2, the J call TRBJ1-2; D remains ambiguous. Trimming cost V 4 bases and J 5 bases, with 17 bases left between them. This CDR3 is 15 amino acids long. Germline CDR1 reads SNHLY; CDR2 reads FYNNEI. CDR3 sequence reads: CASSGRMGREYGYTF. CDR3 nucleotides: TGTGCCAGCAGTGGAAGAATGGGAAGGGAGTATGGCTACACCTTC.

This chain uses TRBV5-5 with TRBJ1-2; D might be TRBD1 (6 bases). The germline V gene encodes CDR1 SGHKS and CDR2 YYEKEE (reference sequence). CDR3 length: 15 residues. Deletions cut 0 bases from V and 5 bases from J, with 14 bases between. CDR3 in DNA: TGTGCCAGCAGCTTGGCTTCGGACAGAGATTATGGCTACACCTTC. As protein: CASSLASDRDYGYTF.

This chain connects TRBV14 to TRBJ1-3, with D unclear. Germline V CDR1 and CDR2: SGHDN, FVKESK. The CDR3 sequence is 12 residues long. Trimming cost V 0 bases and J 8 bases, with 5 bases left between them. CDR3 nucleotides: TGTGCCAGCAGCCAAGACCACCACACCATATATTTT. Its translation: CASSQDHHTIYF.

The chain links TRBV7-9 to TRBJ2-1; 7 bases line up with TRBD2. The V segment lost 8 bases and the J segment 0 bases; nucleotides outside the gene matches: 4. Germline CDR1 SEHNR, CDR2 FQNEAQ (reference sequence). The CDR3 runs 14 residues. The CDR3 is CASVGGSSYNEQFF. DNA for the CDR3: TGTGCCAGCGTGGGGGGGAGCTCCTACAATGAGCAGTTCTTC.

The genes are TRBV5-1 and TRBJ2-3; 13 positions match TRBD2. The germline V gene encodes CDR1 SGHRS and CDR2 YFSETQ. The CDR3 loop spans 16 amino acids. Unmatched junction bases numbered 7, after V lost 4 bases and J lost 5 bases. The CDR3: CASSLPLAGGQDTQYF. CDR3 nucleotide sequence: TGCGCCAGCAGCCTTCCACTAGCGGGGGGGCAAGATACGCAGTATTTT.

The J gene is TRBJ2-2, the V gene TRBV5-1; perhaps D is TRBD1 or TRBD2 (6 bases each). CDR1 is SGHRS, CDR2 YFSETQ, per germline. The CDR3 runs 14 residues. Deletions cut 5 bases from V and 6 bases from J, with 14 bases between. The CDR3 reads CASRSGALAGELFF. In DNA form, the CDR3 reads TGCGCCAGCAGATCGGGGGCGTTAGCCGGGGAGCTGTTTTTT.

The chain employs TRBV2 and TRBJ2-1; TRBD1 might be the D (7 bases). The V gene lost 7 bases and the J gene lost 8 bases, with 21 bases spanning the gap. This CDR3 is 15 amino acids long. Per the germline V gene, CDR1 is SNHLY and CDR2 is FYNNEI. CDR3 loop: CASTRGRYQGDEQFF. The CDR3 DNA reads TGTGCCAGCACCAGAGGGAGGTACCAGGGGGATGAGCAGTTCTTC.

This chain links TRBV11-2 with TRBJ1-2, with 9 bases fitting TRBD1. CDR3 length: 14 residues. Unmatched junction bases numbered 2, after V lost 2 bases and J lost 4 bases. Germline V gene sequence: CDR1 SGHAT, CDR2 FQNNGV. The CDR3: CASSLLDRGYGYTF. The CDR3 nucleotides read TGTGCCAGCAGCTTACTGGACAGGGGCTATGGCTACACCTTC.

The count of this clone is one. The chain has TRBV3-1 (or the pseudogene TRBV3-2) and TRBJ2-7; D could derive from TRBD1 or TRBD2 (5 bases each). V was clipped by 3 bases and J by 0 bases, with 9 bases between them. The CDR3 spans 14 residues. Germline V gene data show CDR1 as LGHDT and CDR2 as YNNKEL (reference sequence). CDR3 region: CASSQGVPSYEQYF. The CDR3 DNA reads as TGTGCCAGCAGCCAGGGGGTTCCCTCCTACGAGCAGTACTTC.

The chain links TRBV6-5 to TRBJ1-6, with 9 positions matching TRBD1. The trim removed 5 bases at V and 7 bases at J, leaving 6 bases unmatched. CDR1 and CDR2 (germline): MNHEY, SVGAGI. This CDR3 comprises 15 residues. Here the CDR3 DNA reads TGTGCCAGCAGTAAAAGGACAGGGGACAATTCACCCCTCCACTTT. Translating it yields CASSKRTGDNSPLHF.

This sequence joins TRBV10-1 and TRBJ1-5, with D unclear. Germline-derived CDR1 and CDR2 are WNHNN and SYGVQD (reference sequence). Deletions cut 4 bases from V and 0 bases from J, with 4 bases between. There are 13 residues in the CDR3. CDR3 DNA sequence: TGCGCCAGCAGTGCGAATAGCAATCAGCCCCAGCATTTT. Residues: CASSANSNQPQHF.

The rearrangement uses TRBV23-1 and TRBJ2-5; no firm D call. TRBV23-1 is placed among ORFs of uncertain function. The CDR3 runs 16 residues. V was cut by 4 bases and J by 5 bases, with 20 bases left in between. CDR3 amino acids: CASSRPRAGAPETQYF. The CDR3, as DNA: TGCGCCAGCAGTCGGCCCCGGGCCGGTGCCCCGGAGACCCAGTACTTC.

This CDR3 is CASSNERIGSTDTQYF. CDR3 sequence (DNA): TGTGCCAGCAGTAACGAAAGGATCGGCAGCACAGATACGCAGTATTTT. The V gene is TRBV9, the J gene TRBJ2-3; D is ambiguous. V lost 5 bases, J lost 0 bases, and 16 bases lay in between. Germline assignment: CDR1 SGDLS and CDR2 YYNGEE. The CDR3 loop spans 16 amino acids.

The count of this clone is one. CDR3 loop: CASIGQGKTEAFF. The CDR3 coding sequence is TGTGCCAGCATCGGACAGGGTAAAACTGAAGCTTTCTTT. This chain uses TRBV6-6 with TRBJ1-1, with 8 bases that match TRBD1. Germline V lookup: CDR1 MNHNY, CDR2 SVGAGI (reference sequence). The CDR3 covers 13 residues. Trimming at V came to 7 bases and at J to 5 bases, leaving 6 bases not matched to a gene.

This clone came up many times. This sequence joins TRBV29-1 and TRBJ1-2; tentatively, D is TRBD1 (5 bases). Trimming shortened V by 3 bases and J by 8 bases, and 13 bases separated the two germline ends. CDR1 SQVTM and CDR2 ANQGSEA come from the germline V gene. The CDR3 is made up of 12 amino acids. The CDR3 nucleotides read TGCAGCGTTGATTCCGGGACGGGGGGCTACACCTTC. Its protein is CSVDSGTGGYTF.

The rearrangement joins TRBV6-5 to TRBJ1-6; D not certain. The CDR3 loop spans 14 amino acids. The V gene's germline CDR1 is MNHEY and CDR2 SVGAGI. V was cut by 10 bases and J by 9 bases, with 19 bases left in between. CDR3 in amino acids: CATIPTEKGSPLHF. The CDR3 coding sequence is TGTGCCACCATACCGACGGAAAAGGGTTCACCCCTCCACTTT.

J is TRBJ1-1 and V is TRBV11-2, with a weak D call TRBD1 (5 bases). V was shortened by 7 bases and J by 0 bases, with 12 bases between the two germline ends. The CDR3 covers 14 residues. Germline CDR1 and CDR2: SGHAT and FQNNGV. The CDR3 here is CASTRGGLNTEAFF. CDR3 nucleotides: TGTGCCAGCACCCGGGGCGGATTGAACACTGAAGCTTTCTTT.